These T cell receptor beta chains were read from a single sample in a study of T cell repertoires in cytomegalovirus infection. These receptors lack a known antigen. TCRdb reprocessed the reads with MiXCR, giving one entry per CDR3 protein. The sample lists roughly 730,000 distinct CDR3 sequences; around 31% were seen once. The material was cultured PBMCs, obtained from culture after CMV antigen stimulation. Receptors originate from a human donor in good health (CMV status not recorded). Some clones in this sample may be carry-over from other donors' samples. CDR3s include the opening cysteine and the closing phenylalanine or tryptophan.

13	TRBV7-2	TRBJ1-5	CASSWNWTPAQHF
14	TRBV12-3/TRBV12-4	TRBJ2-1	CASSLERLYNEQFF
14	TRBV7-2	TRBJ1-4	CASSQGPNNEKLFF
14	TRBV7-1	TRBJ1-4	CASSRYTTNEKLYF
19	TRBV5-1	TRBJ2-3	CASSLAWGSSGGNTDTQYF
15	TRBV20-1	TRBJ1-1	CSARFQGDPNTEAFF
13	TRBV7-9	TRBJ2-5	CASSEDYIETQYF
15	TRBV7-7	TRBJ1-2	CASSLPGGANYGYTF
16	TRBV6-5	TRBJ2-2	CASSQDLLLNTGELFF
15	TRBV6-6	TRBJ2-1	CASSYYGGLYNEQFF
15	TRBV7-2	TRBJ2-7	CASSLVGTGGGWQYF
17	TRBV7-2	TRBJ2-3	CASSLMGLAGETDTQYF
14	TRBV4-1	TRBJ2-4	CASSPLARDNIQYF
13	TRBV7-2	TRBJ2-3	CASSSLPGDTQYF
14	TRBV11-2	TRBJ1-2	CASSRVAGNYGYTF
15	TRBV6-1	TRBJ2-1	CASSEQTASYNEQFF
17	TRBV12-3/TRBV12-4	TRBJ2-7	CASSLRPTGLAIYEQYF
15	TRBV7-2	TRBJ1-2	CASSPTQQGARGYTF
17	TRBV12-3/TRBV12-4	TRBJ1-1	CASSLNLGKTGRPEAFF
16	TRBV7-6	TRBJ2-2	CASSSLTGVSTGELFF
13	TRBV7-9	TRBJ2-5	CASSTVGLETQYF
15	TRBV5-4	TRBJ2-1	CASSLVQGVGNEQFF
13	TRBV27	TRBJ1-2	CASSLWGGSGYTF
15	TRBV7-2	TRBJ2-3	CASSPGLAGSDTQYF
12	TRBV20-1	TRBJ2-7	CSVRLGPYEQYF
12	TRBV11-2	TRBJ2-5	CASRGRAETQYF
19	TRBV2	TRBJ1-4	CASSEASPYEGLTNEKLFF
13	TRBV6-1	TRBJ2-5	CASPKNRQETQYF
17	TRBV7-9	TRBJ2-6	CASSLKGSHFGANVLTF
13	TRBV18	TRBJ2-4	CASSPAAKNIQYF
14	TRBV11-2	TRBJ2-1	CASSLVRDSGEQFF
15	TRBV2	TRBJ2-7	CASSELAGGPYEQYF
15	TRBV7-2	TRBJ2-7	CASSSHRGEAYEQYF